These T cell receptor beta chains were read from a single sample in a study of spatial heterogeneity in lung cancer. TCRdb passed the 5' RACE reads through MiXCR, listing each CDR3 protein once. This table holds 35,000 to 55,000 distinct CDR3 sequences, 6% to 7.5% found once. This material consisted of PBMCs, taken at surgery. The receptors were sampled from a female donor with early-stage non-small cell lung cancer. CDR3s include the opening cysteine and the closing phenylalanine or tryptophan. D genes are given only for firm matches. Not every row has a clone size; where given, it reads once, few, many or a size class.

NA	TRBV29-1	many	TRBJ1-2	CSVGETGFGYTF	TGCAGCGTTGGGGAAACAGGGTTTGGCTACACCTTC
TRBD1	TRBV7-8	many	TRBJ2-2	CASSTRRGQGTGELFF	TGTGCCAGCAGCACCAGAAGGGGGCAAGGCACCGGGGAGCTGTTTTTT
TRBD1	TRBV7-3	many	TRBJ2-1	CASSPPGQGGNEQFF	TGTGCCAGCAGCCCCCCGGGACAGGGTGGGAATGAGCAGTTCTTC
NA	TRBV3-1	many	TRBJ2-1	CASSQDEDYKPYNEQFF	TGTGCCAGCAGCCAAGATGAGGACTACAAACCCTACAATGAGCAGTTCTTC
TRBD1	TRBV25-1	NA	TRBJ1-4	CASSGGTGASEKLFF	TGTGCCAGCAGTGGTGGGACAGGGGCGTCTGAAAAACTGTTTTTT
NA	TRBV28	few	TRBJ2-3	CASSDRASPDTQYF	TGTGCCAGCAGTGACCGGGCCTCCCCAGATACGCAGTATTTT
NA	TRBV7-8	many	TRBJ1-3	CASSLRQGMSAGNTIYF	TGTGCCAGCAGCTTGAGGCAGGGAATGTCAGCTGGAAACACCATATATTTT
NA	TRBV20-1	many	TRBJ1-1	CSAGGVGNTEAFF	TGCAGTGCTGGGGGCGTCGGGAACACTGAAGCTTTCTTT
NA	TRBV28	few	TRBJ2-7	CAIQGRNEQYF	TGTGCCATCCAAGGGCGTAACGAGCAGTACTTC
TRBD2	TRBV7-2	many	TRBJ2-1	CASSARLAAPGF	TGTGCCAGCAGCGCCCGACTAGCGGCCCCGGGCTTC
NA	TRBV11-2	few	TRBJ1-4	CASSLGSAGIYEKLFF	TGTGCCAGCAGCTTAGGGTCGGCAGGAATCTATGAAAAACTGTTTTTT
TRBD1	TRBV28	many	TRBJ1-5	CASRFRQGSRLEPQHF	TGTGCCAGCAGATTTCGACAGGGGTCCCGACTTGAGCCCCAGCATTTT
NA	TRBV30	NA	TRBJ2-7	CAWSVSYEQYF	TGTGCCTGGAGTGTCTCCTACGAGCAGTACTTC
NA	TRBV6-5	many	TRBJ2-5	CASGAAQETQYF	TGTGCCAGCGGAGCAGCTCAAGAGACCCAGTACTTC
TRBD1	TRBV20-1	few	TRBJ1-5	CSAPQGASNQPQHF	TGCAGTGCTCCACAGGGGGCCAGCAACCAGCCCCAGCATTTT
TRBD1	TRBV5-1	few	TRBJ1-3	CASSARTGGEVNTIYF	TGCGCCAGCAGCGCGAGGACAGGGGGCGAAGTAAACACCATATATTTT
TRBD1	TRBV6-2/TRBV6-3	few	TRBJ2-2	CASSYIGTGSTGELFF	TGTGCCAGCAGTTACATAGGGACAGGGAGCACCGGGGAGCTGTTTTTT
TRBD1	TRBV19	NA	TRBJ1-2	CASSMGTADANYGYTF	TGTGCCAGTAGTATGGGGACAGCGGATGCTAACTATGGCTACACCTTC
NA	TRBV4-1	NA	TRBJ2-3	CASSQRSPQPSSTDTQYF	TGCGCCAGCAGCCAAAGATCCCCCCAGCCGAGTAGCACAGATACGCAGTATTTT
TRBD1	TRBV28	many	TRBJ2-7	CASSYGTANPYEQYF	TGTGCCAGCAGTTACGGGACAGCCAACCCCTACGAGCAGTACTTC
NA	TRBV7-9	few	TRBJ2-7	CASSLDRWEFLSYEQYF	TGTGCCAGCAGCTTAGATCGCTGGGAGTTCTTGTCCTACGAGCAGTACTTC
NA	TRBV7-2	many	TRBJ1-5	CASSLVHFSNQPQHF	TGTGCCAGCAGCTTAGTCCACTTTAGCAATCAGCCCCAGCATTTT